This entry lists 21 T cell receptor beta chains sequenced from one sample in a study of cytomegalovirus exposure and HLA in healthy donors (dated by TCRdb to 2016 to 2017). Receptors were amplified or captured by the immunoSEQ multiplex PCR assay. The multiplex PCR relied on a mix of 60 forward primers for TCR Vbeta segments and 13 reverse primers for TCR Jbeta segments. TCRdb retrieved this table from immuneACCESS and kept in-frame rearrangements only. Not all clones are present; in checked studies, unresolved V genes account for under half, and no reason is known for the remainder. Within this sample are approximately 80,000 clones, with around 80% of them counted one time only. Clones ranked in the top ten supply 2% to 3% of the sample. Sequences were obtained from PBMCs. All receptors derive from a male donor in good health and CMV-seropositive.

The chain employs TRBV2 and TRBJ2-2; tentatively, D is TRBD1 (6 bases). The CDR3 contains 14 residues. Trimming left V 7 bases short and J 6 bases short, with 15 bases between. Germline V gene lookup returns CDR1 SNHLY and CDR2 FYNNEI. CDR3 bases: TGTGCCAGCAAGGAACAGGGAGTCTCCGGGGAGCTGTTTTTT. It codes for CASKEQGVSGELFF.

Concerning this clone itself: The junction does not match germline at one end; this may be a read error. This chain uses TRBV25-1 with TRBJ2-5, with a weak D call TRBD2 (5 bases). This CDR3 is built from 15 residues. Germline CDR1 and CDR2: MGHDK and SYGVNS. Written as DNA, the CDR3 is TGTGCAAGCAGTATAGGATCGACCGCGGCGGGGACCCAGTACTTC. This codes for CASSIGSTAAGTQYF.

The chain is built from TRBV5-4 and TRBJ2-7; D might be TRBD1 (5 bases). Germline CDR1 reads SGHNT; CDR2 reads YYREEE (reference sequence). V was pared by 0 bases and J by 11 bases, with 12 bases between. The CDR3 loop spans 12 amino acids. CDR3 protein: CASSLVGLGEYF. DNA of the CDR3: TGTGCCAGCAGCTTGGTTGGATTAGGGGAGTACTTC.

J is TRBJ1-1 and V is TRBV7-3; D gene ambiguous. V was clipped by 2 bases and J by 3 bases, with 7 bases between them. This CDR3 comprises 13 residues. CDR1 is SGHTA and CDR2 is FQGTGA in the germline V gene. CDR3: CASSLFSDTEAFF. In DNA, the CDR3 is TGTGCCAGCAGCTTATTTTCGGACACTGAAGCTTTCTTT.

This clone came up once. V gene TRBV7-2 combines with J gene TRBJ2-7; unclear D gene. The CDR3 has 14 amino acids. The germline gives CDR1 SGHTA, CDR2 FQGNSA. Between the trimmed V and J ends, which lost 0 bases and 3 bases, there was a span of 9 bases. The chain's CDR3 is CASSLAGSRYEQYF. CDR3 bases: TGTGCCAGCAGCTTAGCGGGTAGCCGCTACGAGCAGTACTTC.

V and J are TRBV6-4 and TRBJ2-1, with 10 bases matching TRBD2. Trimming cost V 3 bases and J 7 bases; bases outside gene matches: 15. The CDR3 runs 18 residues. Germline CDR1 is MRHNA and CDR2 is SNTAGT. CDR3 in DNA: TGTGCCAGCAGTGAGTCAACTAGCGGGACACGTTTTGGGAATGAGCAGTTCTTC. Translation gives CASSESTSGTRFGNEQFF.

This chain connects TRBV28 to TRBJ2-7, with TRBD2 matching over 11 bases. Germline-derived CDR1 and CDR2 are MDHEN and SYDVKM. The V segment lost 9 bases and the J segment 6 bases; nucleotides outside the gene matches: 7. The CDR3 spans 13 residues. The CDR3 is CASFLSGRGEQYF. CDR3 coding DNA: TGTGCCAGTTTCCTTAGCGGGAGGGGCGAGCAGTACTTC.

CDR3 sequence: CASGRPRGGGHTGELFF. The DNA of the CDR3 is TGTGCCAGCGGACGCCCGAGGGGCGGGGGGCACACCGGGGAGCTGTTTTTT. This chain uses TRBV7-3 with TRBJ2-2; 8 positions match TRBD2. The CDR3 loop spans 17 amino acids. From germline, CDR1 is SGHTA and CDR2 FQGTGA. Trimming cost V 8 bases and J 3 bases; bases outside gene matches: 14.

V usage is TRBV13 and J usage is TRBJ2-1; the D is unclear. Germline CDR1 is PRHDT and CDR2 is FYEKMQ (reference sequence). Trimming stripped 5 bases from V and 0 bases from J, with 8 bases between. The CDR3 contains 14 residues. The CDR3 here is CASSRESSYNEQFF. CDR3 DNA: TGTGCCAGCAGCCGAGAGAGCTCCTACAATGAGCAGTTCTTC.

The J gene is TRBJ2-2, the V gene TRBV27, with D possibly matching TRBD2 (6 bases). Trimming cost V 6 bases and J 1 base, with 12 bases left between them. This CDR3 is 15 amino acids long. Germline CDR1 reads MNHEY; CDR2 reads SMNVEV (reference sequence). The CDR3 DNA reads TGTGCCAGCAGCTATAGAGCGGGGAACACCGGGGAGCTGTTTTTT. It encodes CASSYRAGNTGELFF.

This clone showed up many times. CDR3 in DNA: TGTGCCAGTAGCGACAGGGTAAACAATCAGCCCCAGCATTTT. As protein: CASSDRVNNQPQHF. This rearrangement joins TRBV19 to TRBJ1-5; TRBD1 aligns across 7 bases. This CDR3 is 14 amino acids long. Trimming at V came to 6 bases and at J to 3 bases, leaving 5 bases not matched to a gene. The germline CDR1 and CDR2 sequences are LNHDA and SQIVND (reference sequence).

The gene calls are TRBV4-2 and TRBJ2-3, with 10 nucleotides matching TRBD2. From germline, CDR1 is LGHNA and CDR2 YNFKEQ. This CDR3 is 15 amino acids long. The junction had 10 bases not matched to a gene; V was cut back by 7 bases and J by 6 bases. The CDR3 region is CASTPSGSGVDTQYF. The CDR3 DNA sequence: TGTGCCAGCACCCCTAGCGGGAGTGGAGTTGATACGCAGTATTTT.

The chain links TRBV29-1 to TRBJ1-2; TRBD1 matches 8 bases. This CDR3 contains 12 residues. Germline CDR1 is SQVTM and CDR2 is ANQGSEA. V shed 5 bases, J shed 8 bases, and the junction held 7 bases outside the gene matches. CDR3 DNA sequence: TGCAGCGTTTTGACAGGGGTGGAGGGCTACACCTTC. Translated: CSVLTGVEGYTF.

The rearrangement uses TRBV10-2 and TRBJ2-2; perhaps TRBD1 as D (5 bases). The CDR3 covers 12 residues. V shed 9 bases and J shed 5 bases, with 10 bases lying between them. CDR1 WSHSY and CDR2 SAAADI come from the germline V gene. The CDR3 region is CARSSGTGELFF. The CDR3 DNA sequence: TGCGCCAGGTCTTCAGGGACCGGGGAGCTGTTTTTT.

There are a few counts of this clone. The rearrangement joins TRBV4-3 to TRBJ2-7; TRBD1 agrees at 7 bases. Trimming cost V 2 bases and J 6 bases; bases outside gene matches: 7. This CDR3 has 14 amino acids. CDR1 and CDR2 (germline): LGHNA, YSLEER. CDR3 nucleotides: TGCGCCAGCAGCCAAAATCCTCCAGGGGGCGAGCAGTACTTC. Its protein is CASSQNPPGGEQYF.

This chain connects TRBV9 to TRBJ2-2; D unresolved. Trimming pared 0 bases from V and 1 base from J, leaving 10 bases between. The CDR3 covers 16 residues. Germline V gene lookup returns CDR1 SGDLS and CDR2 YYNGEE. The CDR3 coding sequence is TGTGCCAGCAGCGTAGTAAAGGCAGGGAACACCGGGGAGCTGTTTTTT. Translation: CASSVVKAGNTGELFF.

This clone has just a few counts. This sequence joins TRBV4-1 and TRBJ1-2, with a weak D call TRBD1 (5 bases). The ends were cut back, 3 bases at V and 8 bases at J, with 19 bases in the middle. The germline gives CDR1 MGHRA, CDR2 YSYEKL. The CDR3 consists of 15 residues. In DNA, the CDR3 is TGCGCCAGCAGCCAGCTCGTAATTCAGGGTAGCGGCTACACCTTC. Encoded protein: CASSQLVIQGSGYTF.

The rearrangement uses TRBV5-5 and TRBJ1-5; 8 bases align to TRBD1. This CDR3 comprises 14 residues. CDR1 and CDR2 from the germline V gene are SGHKS and YYEKEE (reference sequence). J gave up 2 bases and V 4 bases, and 2 bases lay outside the gene matches. This CDR3 is CASSADRGNQPQHF. DNA of the CDR3: TGTGCCAGCAGCGCGGACAGGGGCAATCAGCCCCAGCATTTT.

This chain links TRBV14 with TRBJ2-3; 8 bases map to TRBD2. J lost 4 bases, V lost 1 base, and 4 bases had no gene match. This CDR3 region has 15 residues. In germline, CDR1 is SGHDN, CDR2 FVKESK. This CDR3 reads CASSQGYGRADTQYF. As DNA, the CDR3 is TGTGCCAGCAGCCAAGGATACGGGAGGGCAGATACGCAGTATTTT.

The chain employs TRBV19 and TRBJ1-1, with D hard to call. Germline loops: CDR1 LNHDA, CDR2 SQIVND (reference sequence). CDR3 length: 13 amino acids. V was clipped by 3 bases and J by 1 base, with 6 bases between them. This CDR3 is CASSISRNTEAFF. The CDR3 DNA is TGTGCCAGTAGTATTTCTCGGAACACTGAAGCTTTCTTT.

The V call is TRBV9, the J call TRBJ2-7; TRBD2 is a possible D gene (6 bases). The CDR3 runs to 14 residues. V was clipped by 0 bases and J by 7 bases, with 14 bases between them. Germline lookup yields CDR1 SGDLS and CDR2 YYNGEE. In nucleotides, the CDR3 is TGTGCCAGCAGCGTAGACCCAGCGGCGGGGGAGCAGTACTTC. Translated, it gives CASSVDPAAGEQYF.